This T cell receptor (beta chain) appears in the sequencing data of a study of blood T cell repertoires in COVID-19. As for the study in general: Samples representing acute and convalescent COVID-19 were sourced from the United States, Italy and Spain. PBMCs, B-cell-depleted T cells, or T cells were the source of the cDNA or gDNA that made up the material.

As processed by the authors: Estimation of nucleated cell counts was performed using reference gene primer amplification. This table comes from immunoSEQ multiplex PCR, and its TCRdb copy is limited to in-frame clones, with some not included. The V and J calls and the clone size are those of that table, but D and trimming were determined from the DNA. The sample gives 200,000 to 250,000 clones, 85% to 90% of which show up once; around 1.5% is in the top ten. Trimming took 10 bases from V and 6 from J; bases not matched to a gene: 6. The CDR3 runs to 12 residues. Germline V lookup: CDR1 MNHEY, CDR2 SVGAGI.

The chain recombines TRBV6-5 with TRBJ2-1; TRBD1 aligns across 7 bases. The TCR sequence derives from a man aged 18 to 30 with active or convalescent COVID-19. Source material: peripheral blood. CDR3 region: CATTNRGNEQFF. Here the CDR3 DNA reads TGTGCCACCACGAACAGGGGCAATGAGCAGTTCTTC.